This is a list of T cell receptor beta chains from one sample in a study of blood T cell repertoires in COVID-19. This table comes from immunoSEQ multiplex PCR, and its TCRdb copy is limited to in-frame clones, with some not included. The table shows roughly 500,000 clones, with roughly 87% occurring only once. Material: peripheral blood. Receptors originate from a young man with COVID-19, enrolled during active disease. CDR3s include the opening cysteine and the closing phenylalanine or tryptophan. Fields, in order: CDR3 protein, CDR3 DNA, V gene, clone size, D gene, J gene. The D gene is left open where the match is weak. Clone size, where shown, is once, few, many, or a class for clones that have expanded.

CASSPEGLAGFSYNEQFF	TGCGCCAGCAGCCCTGAGGGACTAGCGGGGTTTTCCTACAATGAGCAGTTCTTC	TRBV4-1	-	TRBD2	TRBJ2-1
CASSQRQGGETQYF	TGTGCCAGCAGCCAGAGGCAGGGAGGTGAAACCCAGTACTTC	TRBV3-1/TRBV3-2	-	-	TRBJ2-5
CASSLGGGARETQYF	TGTGCCAGCAGCTTGGGCGGGGGGGCGAGAGAGACCCAGTACTTC	TRBV5-4	-	TRBD2	TRBJ2-5
CASTPNSLSSGNTIYF	TGTGCCAGTACTCCTAACTCCCTGAGCTCTGGAAACACCATATATTTT	TRBV19	-	-	TRBJ1-3
CAISPGGADNSPLHF	TGTGCCATCAGCCCGGGGGGCGCAGATAATTCACCCCTCCACTTT	TRBV10-3	-	-	TRBJ1-6
CASSLPLRGTAAYEQYF	TGTGCCAGTAGTCTCCCCCTCCGCGGGACGGCCGCCTACGAGCAGTACTTC	TRBV19	-	-	TRBJ2-7
CASSPSVDRNTEAFF	TGTGCCAGCTCACCATCAGTTGACAGGAACACTGAAGCTTTCTTT	TRBV18	once	-	TRBJ1-1
CAISESTGKRAEAFF	TGTGCCATCAGTGAGTCGACAGGGAAACGGGCTGAAGCTTTCTTT	TRBV10-3	-	TRBD1	TRBJ1-1
CASSTTGNTGELFF	TGTGCCAGCAGTACTACAGGGAACACCGGGGAGCTGTTTTTT	TRBV7-6	-	-	TRBJ2-2
CASSLGLQETQYF	TGCGCCAGCAGCTTGGGTCTGCAAGAGACCCAGTACTTC	TRBV5-1	-	-	TRBJ2-5
CATSRTGEDYGYTF	TGTGCCACTTCCCGGACAGGGGAGGACTATGGCTACACCTTC	TRBV24-1	-	TRBD1	TRBJ1-2
CASSRRGASGANVLTF	TGTGCCAGCAGCCGACGCGGGGCCTCTGGGGCCAACGTCCTGACTTTC	TRBV5-4	-	-	TRBJ2-6
CASSQDLGLAGNTDTQYF	TGCGCCAGCAGCCAAGATCTCGGACTAGCGGGAAACACAGATACGCAGTATTTT	TRBV4-1	-	TRBD2	TRBJ2-3
CASSSQGLSSGNTIYF	TGTGCCAGCAGTTCACAGGGCCTTTCCTCTGGAAACACCATATATTTT	TRBV2	-	-	TRBJ1-3
CASSSQGSNYGYTF	TGTGCCAGCAGTTCCCAGGGGTCTAACTATGGCTACACCTTC	TRBV6-6	-	-	TRBJ1-2
CASRAGGTGAEAFF	TGTGCCAGCAGGGCAGGAGGGACGGGAGCTGAAGCTTTCTTT	TRBV6-5	-	-	TRBJ1-1
CASSTRRSNQPQHF	TGTGCCAGCAGCACCCGTCGTAGTAATCAGCCCCAGCATTTT	TRBV7-2	-	-	TRBJ1-5
CASSLAGPGELFF	TGCGCCAGCAGCTTGGCAGGGCCCGGGGAGCTGTTTTTT	TRBV5-1	-	-	TRBJ2-2
CASKEQGPRETQYF	TGCGCCAGCAAAGAACAGGGGCCCCGAGAGACCCAGTACTTC	TRBV5-1	-	TRBD1	TRBJ2-5
CASSYTPGRSGSRYEQYF	TGTGCCAGCAGCTACACCCCCGGGAGGAGCGGGAGCCGGTACGAGCAGTACTTC	TRBV7-8	-	TRBD2	TRBJ2-7
CASSYLGAREKLFF	TGTGCCAGCAGTTATTTGGGGGCTCGGGAAAAACTGTTTTTT	TRBV6-6	-	-	TRBJ1-4
CARTGGRGSYGYTF	TGCGCCCGCACCGGGGGGCGGGGGAGCTATGGCTACACCTTC	TRBV5-1	-	-	TRBJ1-2
CASSFGAGGTYEQYF	TGTGCCAGCAGCTTTGGAGCGGGAGGGACCTACGAGCAGTACTTC	TRBV11-3	-	TRBD2	TRBJ2-7
CASSLAGDSGDTQYF	TGCGCCAGCAGCTTGGCCGGCGATAGCGGCGATACGCAGTATTTT	TRBV5-1	-	-	TRBJ2-3
CASSERGPGDGYTF	TGTGCCAGCAGTGAAAGGGGGCCGGGAGATGGCTACACCTTC	TRBV6-1	few	TRBD1	TRBJ1-2
CASTRTTPAGELFF	TGTGCCAGCACCAGGACTACACCTGCCGGGGAGCTGTTTTTT	TRBV9	-	-	TRBJ2-2
CASSLNLDRKETQYF	TGTGCCAGCAGCTTAAATCTTGACAGAAAAGAGACCCAGTACTTC	TRBV7-6	-	-	TRBJ2-5
CASWRAEWDGYTF	TGTGCCAGCTGGAGGGCGGAGTGGGATGGCTACACCTTC	TRBV28	-	-	TRBJ1-2
CASRADGPAYEQYF	TGTGCCAGCAGAGCGGACGGACCAGCCTACGAGCAGTACTTC	TRBV28	-	-	TRBJ2-7
CASSPLLGQMNTEAFF	TGTGCCAGCAGCCCCCTTTTGGGACAAATGAACACTGAAGCTTTCTTT	TRBV7-8	-	-	TRBJ1-1
CASSLLTGPNYGYTF	TGTGCCAGCAGCCTGCTGACAGGGCCCAACTATGGCTACACCTTC	TRBV7-9	few	TRBD1	TRBJ1-2
CASSWGRSVQNTIYF	TGTGCCAGTAGTTGGGGGCGCAGCGTTCAAAACACCATATATTTT	TRBV19	-	-	TRBJ1-3
CASSSGQGASGYTF	TGTGCCAGCAGTTCAGGACAGGGGGCGTCTGGCTACACCTTC	TRBV27	-	TRBD1	TRBJ1-2
CASRADRGNNSPLHF	TGTGCCAGCAGAGCAGACAGGGGGAATAATTCACCCCTCCACTTT	TRBV6-5	-	TRBD1	TRBJ1-6
CASSLMGRGPTDTQYF	TGTGCCAGCAGCTTGATGGGGCGGGGCCCCACAGATACGCAGTATTTT	TRBV5-6	-	-	TRBJ2-3
CASSRRQGSYEQYF	TGTGCCAGCAGCCGTAGACAGGGCTCCTACGAGCAGTACTTC	TRBV27	-	TRBD1	TRBJ2-7
CSTRRRAGGINTEAFF	TGCAGCACCCGGCGCCGGGCAGGGGGCATAAACACTGAAGCTTTCTTT	TRBV29-1	-	TRBD1	TRBJ1-1
CASRKTGDNQPQHF	TGTGCCAGCAGGAAAACAGGGGACAATCAGCCCCAGCATTTT	TRBV2	-	TRBD1	TRBJ1-5
CASSLPGGRGETQYF	TGCGCCAGCAGCTTGCCGGGGGGGCGAGGGGAGACCCAGTACTTC	TRBV5-1	-	TRBD2	TRBJ2-5
CASRGGTPLGNEQFF	TGTGCCAGCAGGGGAGGGACTCCACTTGGCAATGAGCAGTTCTTC	TRBV7-9	-	TRBD2	TRBJ2-1
CAISESTGQPQHF	TGTGCCATCAGTGAGTCGACGGGACAGCCCCAGCATTTT	TRBV10-3	-	-	TRBJ1-5
CASSQRDRGNTIYF	TGTGCCAGCAGCCAGCGGGACAGGGGAAACACCATATATTTT	TRBV3-1/TRBV3-2	-	TRBD1	TRBJ1-3
CASSHKGAIGGTGELFF	TGCGCCAGCAGCCATAAAGGGGCTATAGGGGGCACCGGGGAGCTGTTTTTT	TRBV4-1	-	-	TRBJ2-2
CASSFSAEAFF	TGTGCCAGCAGCTTTAGCGCTGAAGCTTTCTTT	TRBV7-9	once	-	TRBJ1-1
CASSYNWDRRPQETQYF	TGTGCCAGCAGCTACAACTGGGACAGGCGTCCCCAAGAGACCCAGTACTTC	TRBV5-5	-	TRBD1	TRBJ2-5
CASSPTGRGYHEQYF	TGTGCCAGCAGCCCCACTGGGCGGGGGTACCACGAGCAGTACTTC	TRBV7-2	-	TRBD2	TRBJ2-7
CASSVMSGGPGELFF	TGTGCCAGCAGCGTAATGTCGGGAGGGCCCGGGGAGCTGTTTTTT	TRBV9	-	TRBD2	TRBJ2-2
CASSQIRGEHEQYF	TGTGCCAGCAGCCAAATTAGGGGTGAGCACGAGCAGTACTTC	TRBV3-1/TRBV3-2	once	-	TRBJ2-7
CASSLTSGRSNEQFF	TGTGCCAGCAGCTTAACTAGCGGGAGAAGCAATGAGCAGTTCTTC	TRBV11-3	-	TRBD2	TRBJ2-1
CASSWRLAGGVETQYF	TGCGCCAGCAGCTGGCGACTAGCGGGAGGGGTAGAGACCCAGTACTTC	TRBV5-1	-	TRBD2	TRBJ2-5